The present T cell receptor beta chain was sequenced within a study of blood T cell repertoires in COVID-19. Sequencing used immunoSEQ multiplex PCR; TCRdb keeps in-frame clones, though not all of them. Of about 390,000 clones in the sample, 80% to 90% were seen once. V gave up 11 bases and J gave up 6 bases, with 22 bases separating them. The CDR3 loop spans 14 amino acids. Germline values: CDR1 MNHEY, CDR2 SVGAGI. Specimen: peripheral blood. The V and J genes are TRBV6-5 and TRBJ1-1; a possible D gene is TRBD1 (5 bases). This TCR came from an older woman with COVID-19, enrolled during active disease. The CDR3 coding sequence is TGTGCCGGATCGCAAGGCAGGGATTCTGCTGAAGCTTTCTTT. Its translation is CAGSQGRDSAEAFF.